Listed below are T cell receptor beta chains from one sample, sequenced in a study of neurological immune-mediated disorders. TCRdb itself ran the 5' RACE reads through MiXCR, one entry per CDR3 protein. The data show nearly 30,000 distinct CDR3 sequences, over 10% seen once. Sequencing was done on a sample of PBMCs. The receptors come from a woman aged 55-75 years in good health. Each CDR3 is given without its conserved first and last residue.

CDR3: DSRLWASRTDTQY
V: TRBV7-2
J: TRBJ2-3
length: 13

CDR3: ASSPGTGGPLGGELF
V: TRBV12-3/TRBV12-4
J: TRBJ2-2
length: 15

CDR3: ASRVTYEQY
V: TRBV7-2
J: TRBJ2-7
length: 9

CDR3: ASSQALRGDIQY
V: TRBV4-3
J: TRBJ2-4
length: 12

CDR3: ASSSRRERGYTGELF
V: TRBV6-2/TRBV6-3
J: TRBJ2-2
length: 15

CDR3: SARDHGLGETQY
V: TRBV20-1
J: TRBJ2-5
length: 12

CDR3: ATSSRPKNIQYFGGGELF
V: TRBV15
J: TRBJ2-2
length: 18

CDR3: ASSPRGNTEAF
V: TRBV6-6
J: TRBJ1-1
length: 11

CDR3: ASSSSTGAGYNEQF
V: TRBV6-6
J: TRBJ2-1
length: 14

CDR3: ASCLHGEGDTQY
V: TRBV7-8
J: TRBJ2-3
length: 12

CDR3: SASEDYEQY
V: TRBV20-1
J: TRBJ2-7
length: 9

CDR3: ASSLVGGSPTDTQY
V: TRBV7-8
J: TRBJ2-3
length: 14

CDR3: ASRPSGNTGELF
V: TRBV5-5
J: TRBJ2-2
length: 12

CDR3: ASSFPRGHRSNGYT
V: TRBV12-3/TRBV12-4
J: TRBJ1-2
length: 14

CDR3: ASSPLGQIWSQETQY
V: TRBV18
J: TRBJ2-5
length: 15

CDR3: ASSGPGQGTYEQY
V: TRBV9
J: TRBJ2-7
length: 13

CDR3: ASSLVPGRETQY
V: TRBV5-1
J: TRBJ2-5
length: 12

CDR3: SAIQRGSSYEQY
V: TRBV20-1
J: TRBJ2-7
length: 12

CDR3: AISVQENSPLH
V: TRBV10-3
J: TRBJ1-6
length: 11

CDR3: ASSERAGRNTEAF
V: TRBV2
J: TRBJ1-1
length: 13

CDR3: ASSGRVNSPLH
V: TRBV25-1
J: TRBJ1-6
length: 11

CDR3: ATAQGSNQPQH
V: TRBV15
J: TRBJ1-5
length: 11

CDR3: SAGLDRKETQY
V: TRBV20-1
J: TRBJ2-5
length: 11

CDR3: ASASPPGQGRHEQY
V: TRBV5-1
J: TRBJ2-7
length: 14

CDR3: ASSLGGGKESPLH
V: TRBV5-1
J: TRBJ1-6
length: 13

CDR3: ASSYGLPAYEQY
V: TRBV5-1
J: TRBJ2-7
length: 12

CDR3: SLGGGSYEQY
V: TRBV20-1
J: TRBJ2-7
length: 10

CDR3: ASSSTADTGLWNYGYT
V: TRBV5-1
J: TRBJ1-2
length: 16

CDR3: ASSLVPRQAF
V: TRBV12-3/TRBV12-4
J: TRBJ1-1
length: 10

CDR3: ATSDRTHQETQY
V: TRBV24-1
J: TRBJ2-5
length: 12

CDR3: SAQGKYEQF
V: TRBV20-1
J: TRBJ2-1
length: 9

CDR3: ASSSLRTGGNTIC
V: TRBV11-2
J: TRBJ1-3
length: 13

CDR3: AISELTGLQETQY
V: TRBV10-3
J: TRBJ2-5
length: 13

CDR3: SARYPDSPLH
V: TRBV20-1
J: TRBJ1-6
length: 10

CDR3: ASRQGSGTEAF
V: TRBV7-3
J: TRBJ1-1
length: 11

CDR3: SAKRGTGDEKLF
V: TRBV20-1
J: TRBJ1-4
length: 12

CDR3: ASSPRVADGNTIY
V: TRBV18
J: TRBJ1-3
length: 13

CDR3: SARDHQGAGETQY
V: TRBV20-1
J: TRBJ2-5
length: 13

CDR3: SAREARIQETQY
V: TRBV20-1
J: TRBJ2-5
length: 12

CDR3: ASSLGGLADYEQF
V: TRBV12-3/TRBV12-4
J: TRBJ2-1
length: 13

CDR3: ASSFPLAKNIQY
V: TRBV7-6
J: TRBJ2-4
length: 12

CDR3: ATDRLGSGNTIY
V: TRBV19
J: TRBJ1-3
length: 12

CDR3: ASSPRTGQYGYT
V: TRBV5-1
J: TRBJ1-2
length: 12

CDR3: ASSQLVGSYNEQF
V: TRBV28
J: TRBJ2-1
length: 13

CDR3: ASSTRQGPGGEKLF
V: TRBV27
J: TRBJ1-4
length: 14

CDR3: SAGDRGRH
V: TRBV20-1
J: TRBJ1-5
length: 8

CDR3: ASSHGTGNGYT
V: TRBV4-3
J: TRBJ1-2
length: 11

CDR3: ASSLGANTEAF
V: TRBV12-3/TRBV12-4
J: TRBJ1-1
length: 11

CDR3: ASSRQTSTDTQY
V: TRBV5-1
J: TRBJ2-3
length: 12

CDR3: ASSWVAGHYEQY
V: TRBV7-2
J: TRBJ2-7
length: 12

CDR3: ASSWYEQY
V: TRBV7-6
J: TRBJ2-7
length: 8

CDR3: SARDLATNEKLF
V: TRBV20-1
J: TRBJ1-4
length: 12

CDR3: ASSLSGGDMGYT
V: TRBV5-1
J: TRBJ1-2
length: 12

CDR3: ASSLGQGRTGELF
V: TRBV9
J: TRBJ2-2
length: 13

CDR3: ASSVATGHGREKLF
V: TRBV9
J: TRBJ1-4
length: 14